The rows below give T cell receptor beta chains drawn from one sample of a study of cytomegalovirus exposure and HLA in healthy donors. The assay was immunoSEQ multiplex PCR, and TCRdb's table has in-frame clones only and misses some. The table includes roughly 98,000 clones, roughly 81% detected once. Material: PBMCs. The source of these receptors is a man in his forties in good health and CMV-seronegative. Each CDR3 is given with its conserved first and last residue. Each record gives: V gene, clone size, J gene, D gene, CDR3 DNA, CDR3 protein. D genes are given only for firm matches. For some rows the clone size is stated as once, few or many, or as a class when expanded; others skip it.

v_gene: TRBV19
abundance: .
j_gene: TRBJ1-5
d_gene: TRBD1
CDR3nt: TGTGCCTCCGCCGACAGGGGAGGCAATCAGCCCCAGCATTTT
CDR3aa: CASADRGGNQPQHF

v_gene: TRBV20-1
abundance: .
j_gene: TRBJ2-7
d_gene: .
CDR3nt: TGCAGTGCAAAACAGGGACCCGAGCAGTACTTC
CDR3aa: CSAKQGPEQYF

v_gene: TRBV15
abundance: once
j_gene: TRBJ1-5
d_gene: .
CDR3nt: TGTGCCACCAGCAGGCAGGGGATTCGTCACCAGCATTTT
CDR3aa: CATSRQGIRHQHF

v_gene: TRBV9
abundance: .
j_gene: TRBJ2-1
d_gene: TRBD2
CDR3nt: TGTGCCAGCAGCGTTCTGAGCGGGGGCGGTGATGAGCAGTTCTTC
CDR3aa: CASSVLSGGGDEQFF

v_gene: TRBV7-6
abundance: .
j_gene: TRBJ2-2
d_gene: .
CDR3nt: TGTGCCAGCAGCTTTGGATCAAGGACTACCCCGGTCGCCGGGGAGCTGTTTTTT
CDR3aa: CASSFGSRTTPVAGELFF

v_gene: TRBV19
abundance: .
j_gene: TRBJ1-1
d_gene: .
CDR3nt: TGTGCCAGTAGTAGGGCGGGCACTGAAGCTTTCTTT
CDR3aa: CASSRAGTEAFF

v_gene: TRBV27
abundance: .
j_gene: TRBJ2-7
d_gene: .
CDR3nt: TGTGCCAGCAGTTTAGTGGACAGCTACGAGCAGTACTTC
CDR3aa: CASSLVDSYEQYF

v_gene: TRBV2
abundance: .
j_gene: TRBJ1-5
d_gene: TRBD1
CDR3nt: TGTGCCAGCAGCTGGGACAGGAATAGCAATCAGCCCCAGCATTTT
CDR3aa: CASSWDRNSNQPQHF

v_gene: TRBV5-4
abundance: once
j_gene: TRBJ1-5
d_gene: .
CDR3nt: TGTGCCAGCAGCTTCGGTCGGAATCAGCCCCAGCATTTT
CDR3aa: CASSFGRNQPQHF

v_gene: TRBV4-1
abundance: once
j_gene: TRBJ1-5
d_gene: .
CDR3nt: TGCGCCAGCAGCCAAGATGGCAGAAATCAGCCCCAGCATTTT
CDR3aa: CASSQDGRNQPQHF

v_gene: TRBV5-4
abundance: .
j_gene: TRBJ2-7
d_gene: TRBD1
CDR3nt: TGTGCCAGCAGCTCCGGGACAGGCCCTGGGAAGCAGTACTTC
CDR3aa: CASSSGTGPGKQYF

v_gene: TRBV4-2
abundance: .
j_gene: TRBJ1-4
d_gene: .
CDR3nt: TGTGCCAGCAGCCCCCGAGGGGGAGATGAAAAACTGTTTTTT
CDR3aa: CASSPRGGDEKLFF

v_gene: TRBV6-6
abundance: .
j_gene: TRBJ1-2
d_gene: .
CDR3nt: TGTGCCAGCAGTATAGACAGTGGCGGCTACACCTTC
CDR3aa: CASSIDSGGYTF

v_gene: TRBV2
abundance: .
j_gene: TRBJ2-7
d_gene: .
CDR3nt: TGTGCCAGCACTCAGACCGGGTCCTCCTACGAGCAGTACTTC
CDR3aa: CASTQTGSSYEQYF

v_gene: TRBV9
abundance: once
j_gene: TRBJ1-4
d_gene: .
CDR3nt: TGTGCCAGCAGCGGACCGACAGTGGCAAATGAAAAACTGTTTTTT
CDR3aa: CASSGPTVANEKLFF

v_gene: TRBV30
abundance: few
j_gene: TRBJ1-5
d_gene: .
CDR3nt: TGTGCCTGGAGCGCGGGGATGAATCAGCCCCAGCATTTT
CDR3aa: CAWSAGMNQPQHF

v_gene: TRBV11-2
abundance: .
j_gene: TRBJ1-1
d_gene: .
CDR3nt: TGTGCCAGCAGCTTATTGGGGGGGAGGACTGAAGCTTTCTTT
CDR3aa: CASSLLGGRTEAFF